The entry below gives a single TCR beta chain sequence along with its context. Its antigen is not identified. Trimming took 5 bases from V and 3 from J, leaving 17 bases between them. CDR3 length: 16 residues. From germline, CDR1 is SGHTA and CDR2 FQGNSA. The data stem from a study of CD8+CD57+ T cells in acquired aplastic anemia. At the level of the study: Sorted CD4+ and CD8+ cell DNA averaged roughly 3.2 ug.

Individuals selected for sequencing had exhibited CD8+CD57+ cell expansion on flow cytometry. Untreated patients provided the blood samples, with no therapy given before sampling. Study-level points and caveats: For CD8+ Simpson's diversity, patients and controls showed no significant difference.

Genomic DNA, serving as template, underwent TCR beta VDJ and CDR3 profiling. TCRdb independently ran MiXCR on the reads; one entry per CDR3 protein. The repertoire includes about 160,000 distinct CDR3 sequences, 71% of them detected once, and under 60% sits in the top ten. The rearrangement links TRBV7-2 to TRBJ2-1; possible D gene TRBD1, 6 bases. The TCR originated in a human donor with aplastic anemia. The specimen was sorted CD4+, CD8+, or CD8+CD57+ T cells (not recorded which) from PBMCs. The CDR3 loop reads CASSQGPGRDYNEQFF. As DNA, the CDR3 is TGTGCCAGCAGCCAGGGGCCGGGCCGAGACTACAATGAGCAGTTCTTC. Filled out from reference TRBV7-2 and TRBJ2-1, the complete variable domain reads GAGVSQSPSNKVTEKGKDVELRCDPISGHTALYWYRQSLGQGLEFLIYFQGNSAPDKSGLPSDRFSAERTGGSVSTLTIQRTQQEDSAVYLCASSQGPGRDYNEQFFGPGTRLTVL.